This TCR beta chain was recorded in a study of vaccination effects on CD4 cells after COVID-19. Measured with immunoSEQ multiplex PCR; TCRdb has only the in-frame clones, and not every one. Of about 37,000 clones in the sample, around 79% are singletons; the top ten hold under 3%. In the case of this clone: The antigen is unknown.

A roughly 10-day culture period preceded the isolation of CD4+ T cells. Germline CDR1 and CDR2: KGHDR and SFDVKD. The CDR3 is made up of 12 amino acids. V lost 5 bases, J lost 7 bases, and 8 bases lay in between. The source is a human donor who received a COVID-19 vaccine. Sample: CD4+ T cells from PBMCs cultured without peptide, taken before COVID-19 vaccination. V is TRBV24-1 and J is TRBJ2-1, with D unclear. Here the CDR3 reads CATSVLGNEQFF. In DNA, the CDR3 is TGTGCCACCAGTGTTCTGGGGAATGAGCAGTTCTTC.